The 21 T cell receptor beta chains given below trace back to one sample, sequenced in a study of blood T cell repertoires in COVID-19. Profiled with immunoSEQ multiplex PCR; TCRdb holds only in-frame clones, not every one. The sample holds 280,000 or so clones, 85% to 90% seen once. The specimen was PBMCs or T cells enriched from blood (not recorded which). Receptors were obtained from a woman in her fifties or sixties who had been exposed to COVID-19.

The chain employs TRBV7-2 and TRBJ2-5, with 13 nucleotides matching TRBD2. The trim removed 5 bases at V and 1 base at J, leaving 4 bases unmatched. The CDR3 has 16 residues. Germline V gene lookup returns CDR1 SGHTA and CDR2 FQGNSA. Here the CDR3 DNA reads TGTGCCAGCAGCCCCAGACTAGCGGGGGGCCAAGAGACCCAGTACTTC. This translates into CASSPRLAGGQETQYF.

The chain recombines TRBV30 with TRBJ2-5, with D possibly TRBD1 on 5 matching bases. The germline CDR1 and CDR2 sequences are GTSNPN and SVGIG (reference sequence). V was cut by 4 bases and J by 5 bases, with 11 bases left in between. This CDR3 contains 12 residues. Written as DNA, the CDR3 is TGTGCCTGGATGGGGCTAGGGGAGACCCAGTACTTC. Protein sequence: CAWMGLGETQYF. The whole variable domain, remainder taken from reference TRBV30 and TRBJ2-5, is SQTIHQWPATLVQPVGSPLSLECTVEGTSNPNLYWYRQAAGRGLQLLFYSVGIGQISSEVPQNLSASRPQDRQFILSSKKLLLSDSGFYLCAWMGLGETQYFGPGTRLLVL.

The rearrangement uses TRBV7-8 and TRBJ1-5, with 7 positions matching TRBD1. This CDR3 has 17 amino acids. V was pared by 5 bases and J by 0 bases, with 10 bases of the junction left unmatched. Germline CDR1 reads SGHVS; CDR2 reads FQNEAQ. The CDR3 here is CASSQDRDHNSNQPQHF. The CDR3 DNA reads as TGTGCCAGCAGCCAAGACAGGGATCACAATAGCAATCAGCCCCAGCATTTT.

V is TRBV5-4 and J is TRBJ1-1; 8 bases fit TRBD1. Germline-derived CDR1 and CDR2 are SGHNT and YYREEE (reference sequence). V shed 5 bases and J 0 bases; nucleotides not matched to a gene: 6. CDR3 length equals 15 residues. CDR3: CASSSRTGLNTEAFF. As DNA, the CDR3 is TGTGCCAGCAGTTCGCGGACAGGGTTGAACACTGAAGCTTTCTTT.

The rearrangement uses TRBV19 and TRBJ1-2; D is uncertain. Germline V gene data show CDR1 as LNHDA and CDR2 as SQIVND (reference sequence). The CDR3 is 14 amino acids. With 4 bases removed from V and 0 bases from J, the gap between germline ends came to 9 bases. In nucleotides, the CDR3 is TGTGCCAGTAGTAAGGCGGGCACTAACTATGGCTACACCTTC. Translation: CASSKAGTNYGYTF.

The CDR3 DNA follows: TGTGCCAGCTCCGACACCCCGATAGGGAGGGAGACCCAGTACTTC. It codes for CASSDTPIGRETQYF. The chain combines TRBV25-1 with TRBJ2-5, with D perhaps matching TRBD2 (6 bases). The CDR3 loop spans 15 amino acids. V lost 8 bases and J lost 5, with 21 bases in between. Germline CDR1 reads MGHDK; CDR2 reads SYGVNS.

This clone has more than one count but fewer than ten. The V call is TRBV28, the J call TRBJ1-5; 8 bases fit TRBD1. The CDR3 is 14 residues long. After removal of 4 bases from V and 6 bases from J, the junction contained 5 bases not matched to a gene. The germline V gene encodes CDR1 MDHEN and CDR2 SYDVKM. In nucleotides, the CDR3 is TGTGCCAGCAGTTGGACAGGGATGGGTCAGCCCCAGCATTTT. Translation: CASSWTGMGQPQHF.

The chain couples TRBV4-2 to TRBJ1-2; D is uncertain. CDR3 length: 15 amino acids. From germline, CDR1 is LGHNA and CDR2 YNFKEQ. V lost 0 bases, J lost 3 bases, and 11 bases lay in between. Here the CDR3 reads CASSQELTRDYGYTF. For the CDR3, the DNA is TGTGCCAGCAGCCAAGAGTTGACTAGGGACTATGGCTACACCTTC.

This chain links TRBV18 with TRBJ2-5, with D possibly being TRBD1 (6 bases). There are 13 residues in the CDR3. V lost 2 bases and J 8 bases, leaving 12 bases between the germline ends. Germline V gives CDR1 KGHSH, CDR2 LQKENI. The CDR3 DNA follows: TGTGCCAGCTCACCAGGGGGCCCAGCCACCCAGTACTTC. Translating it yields CASSPGGPATQYF.

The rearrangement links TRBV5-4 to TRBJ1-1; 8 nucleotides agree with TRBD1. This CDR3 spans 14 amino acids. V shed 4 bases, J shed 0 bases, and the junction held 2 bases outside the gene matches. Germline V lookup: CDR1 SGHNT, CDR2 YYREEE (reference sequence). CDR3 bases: TGTGCCAGCAGCCAGGACAGGGTGAACACTGAAGCTTTCTTT. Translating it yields CASSQDRVNTEAFF.

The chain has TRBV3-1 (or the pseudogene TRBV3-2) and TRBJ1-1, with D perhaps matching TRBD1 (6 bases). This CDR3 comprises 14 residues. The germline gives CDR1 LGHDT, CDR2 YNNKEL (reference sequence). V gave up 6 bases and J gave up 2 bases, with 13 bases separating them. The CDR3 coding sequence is TGTGCCAGCAGATCGAGGACAGCCAACACTGAAGCTTTCTTT. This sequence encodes CASRSRTANTEAFF.

The DNA of the CDR3 is TGTGCCAGCAGCAGTTCGCCTAAACAGGGGAACAATGAGCAGTTCTTC. Protein product: CASSSSPKQGNNEQFF. The V and J genes are TRBV21-1 and TRBJ2-1; the table's D call TRBD1 went unverified against the DNA. TRBV21-1 counts as a pseudogene. The CDR3 spans 16 residues.

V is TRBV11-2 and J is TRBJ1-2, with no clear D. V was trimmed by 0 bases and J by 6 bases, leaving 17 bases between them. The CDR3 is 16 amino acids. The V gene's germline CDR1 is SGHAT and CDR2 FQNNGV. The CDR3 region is CASSLDPGNLGHGYTF. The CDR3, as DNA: TGTGCCAGCAGCTTAGACCCGGGTAACCTCGGTCATGGCTACACCTTC.

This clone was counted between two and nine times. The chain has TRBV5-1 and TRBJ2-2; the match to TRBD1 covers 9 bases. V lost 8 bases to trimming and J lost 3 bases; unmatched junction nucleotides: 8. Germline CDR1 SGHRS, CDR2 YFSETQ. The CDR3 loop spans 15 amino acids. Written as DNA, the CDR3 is TGCGCCAGTTCCTTTCGGACAGGGGACACCGGGGAGCTGTTTTTT. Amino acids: CASSFRTGDTGELFF.

CDR3 DNA sequence: TGTGCCAGCAGCTCCGGGGCCTCAGCGGGTGAAAAACTGTTTTTT. As protein: CASSSGASAGEKLFF. The chain combines TRBV5-4 with TRBJ1-4, with a tentative D call TRBD1 (5 bases). The CDR3 loop spans 15 amino acids. V lost 3 bases and J lost 7, with 16 bases in between. CDR1 SGHNT and CDR2 YYREEE come from the germline V gene (reference sequence).

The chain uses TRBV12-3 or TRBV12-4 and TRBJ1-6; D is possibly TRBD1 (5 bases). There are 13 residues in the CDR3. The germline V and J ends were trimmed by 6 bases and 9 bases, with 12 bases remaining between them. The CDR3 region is CASSEAGTSPLHF. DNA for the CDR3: TGTGCCAGCAGCGAGGCGGGGACTTCACCCCTCCACTTT.

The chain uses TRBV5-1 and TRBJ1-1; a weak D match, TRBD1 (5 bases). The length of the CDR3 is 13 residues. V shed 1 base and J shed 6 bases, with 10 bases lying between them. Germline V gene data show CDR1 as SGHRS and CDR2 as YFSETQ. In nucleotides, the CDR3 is TGCGCCAGCAGCTTGCCAGGGAGGGCTGAAGCTTTCTTT. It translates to CASSLPGRAEAFF.

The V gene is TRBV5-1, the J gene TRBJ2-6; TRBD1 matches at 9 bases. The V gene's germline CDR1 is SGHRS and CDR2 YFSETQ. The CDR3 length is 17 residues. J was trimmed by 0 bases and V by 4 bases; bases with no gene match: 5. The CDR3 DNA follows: TGCGCCAGCAGCCCGGGACAGGGCATCTCTGGGGCCAACGTCCTGACTTTC. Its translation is CASSPGQGISGANVLTF.

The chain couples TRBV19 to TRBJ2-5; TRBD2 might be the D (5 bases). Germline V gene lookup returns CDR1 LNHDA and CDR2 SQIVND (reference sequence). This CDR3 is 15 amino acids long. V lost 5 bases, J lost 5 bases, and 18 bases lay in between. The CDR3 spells CASSYGRGFRETQYF. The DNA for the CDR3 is TGTGCCAGTAGTTATGGGAGAGGGTTTAGGGAGACCCAGTACTTC.

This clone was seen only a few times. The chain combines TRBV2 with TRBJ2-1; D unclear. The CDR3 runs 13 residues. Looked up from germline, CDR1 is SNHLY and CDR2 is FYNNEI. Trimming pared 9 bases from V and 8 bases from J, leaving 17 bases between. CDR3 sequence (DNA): TGTGCCAGTAGGGAAGTCGCGATCGATGAGCAGTTCTTC. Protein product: CASREVAIDEQFF. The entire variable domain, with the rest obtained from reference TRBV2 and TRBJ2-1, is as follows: EPEVTQTPSHQVTQMGQEVILRCVPISNHLYFYWYRQILGQKVEFLVSFYNNEISEKSEIFDDQFSVERPDGSNFTLKIRSTKLEDSAMYFCASREVAIDEQFFGPGTRLTVL.

CDR3 nucleotide sequence: TGTGCCAGCAGCTTTCCGGGACTAGTAAACTACGAGCAGTACTTC. This translates into CASSFPGLVNYEQYF. V is TRBV11-2 and J is TRBJ2-7; 8 nucleotides line up with TRBD2. Looked up from germline, CDR1 is SGHAT and CDR2 is FQNNGV. This CDR3 is built from 15 residues. Trimming at V came to 3 bases and at J to 3 bases, leaving 7 bases not matched to a gene.